The sequence of this T cell receptor (beta chain) was determined in a study of T cells in Graves' hyperthyroidism and ophthalmopathy. Across the study: At initial diagnosis, before any treatment had begun, peripheral blood was obtained.

This clonotype came up many times. Unmatched junction bases numbered 8, after V lost 1 base and J lost 9 bases. The V gene's germline CDR1 is SGHNT and CDR2 YENEEA. The CDR3 totals 16 residues. RNA transcripts yielded amplified TCR beta CDR3 regions. The HTBI primer set drove a first-round RT-PCR of the TCR CDR3. TCRdb independently ran MiXCR on the multiplex PCR reads; one entry per CDR3 protein. The sample contains some 340,000 distinct CDR3 sequences, approximately 13% of which appear only once. The receptor was isolated from a woman aged 40 to 50 with Graves' ophthalmopathy. The chain couples TRBV11-3 to TRBJ2-1; TRBD2 matches at 11 bases. Sequencing used blood. As DNA, the CDR3 is TGTGCCAGCAGCTTAGTTCTAGCGGGGGGTCTATCTGAGCAGTTCTTC. Amino acid sequence: CASSLVLAGGLSEQFF. Using reference TRBV11-3 and TRBJ2-1 for the parts outside the CDR3, the full variable domain is EAGVVQSPRYKIIEKKQPVAFWCNPISGHNTLYWYLQNLGQGPELLIRYENEEAVDDSQLPKDRFSAERLKGVDSTLKIQPAELGDSAVYLCASSLVLAGGLSEQFFGPGTRLTVL.